The rows below give T cell receptor beta chains drawn from one sample of a study of control samples from healthy donors and cancer patients. The assay was immunoSEQ multiplex PCR, and TCRdb's table has in-frame clones only and misses some. The table has around 51,000 clones, about 80% seen once. The sample consisted of blood. These TCRs come from a man in his 70s in good health. Both conserved end residues are part of each CDR3. Each record gives: clone size, J gene, V gene, CDR3 length, D gene, CDR3 protein, CDR3 DNA. D genes are given only for firm matches. Expanded clones get a size class; other rows say once, few or many, or leave the size out.

>-|TRBJ2-7|TRBV5-1|14|TRBD1
CASSSTGGNYEQYF
TGCGCCAGCAGCAGCACAGGGGGGAATTACGAGCAGTACTTC
>once|TRBJ2-1|TRBV7-3|15|TRBD2
CASSRLAGADNEQFF
TGTGCCAGCAGCAGACTAGCGGGAGCGGACAATGAGCAGTTCTTC
>-|TRBJ1-2|TRBV5-1|13|-
CASSLRTEGGYTF
TGCGCCAGCAGCCTGCGGACGGAGGGAGGCTACACCTTC
>-|TRBJ2-1|TRBV7-2|13|-
CASSLLTSGEQFF
TGTGCCAGCAGCTTACTGACCTCGGGTGAGCAGTTCTTC
>-|TRBJ2-5|TRBV2|17|-
CASVGTRPGLGAVAQYF
TGTGCCAGCGTGGGAACTCGGCCCGGCCTCGGGGCCGTGGCCCAGTACTTC
>few|TRBJ1-5|TRBV27|14|-
CASSLGSSNQPQHF
TGTGCCAGCAGTTTAGGTTCTAGCAATCAGCCCCAGCATTTT
>-|TRBJ2-2|TRBV11-2|12|-
CATTELTGELFF
TGTGCCACCACTGAGCTCACCGGGGAGCTGTTTTTT
>-|TRBJ1-2|TRBV7-6|17|-
CASSASDYYLANYGYTF
TGTGCCAGCAGCGCGTCAGATTACTACCTAGCGAACTATGGCTACACCTTC
>-|TRBJ2-5|TRBV6-6|12|-
CASQRSQETQYF
TGTGCCAGCCAGCGGTCCCAAGAGACCCAGTACTTC
>-|TRBJ2-1|TRBV2|12|TRBD2
CASSREANEQFF
TGTGCCAGCAGTCGGGAGGCTAATGAGCAGTTCTTC
>-|TRBJ1-5|TRBV28|12|-
CASSRAPSTQHF
TGTGCCAGCAGCCGGGCGCCTTCGACCCAGCATTTT
>few|TRBJ1-1|TRBV7-8|14|TRBD1
CASSLRTGGSEAFF
TGTGCCAGCAGCCTCCGGACAGGGGGCTCTGAAGCTTTCTTT
>-|TRBJ2-7|TRBV14|14|-
CASSQGQRPYEQYF
TGTGCCAGCAGCCAAGGACAGCGGCCCTACGAGCAGTACTTC
>-|TRBJ1-1|TRBV5-1|15|-
CASSLVSFGDTEAFF
TGCGCCAGCAGCTTGGTAAGTTTTGGAGACACTGAAGCTTTCTTT
>few|TRBJ1-5|TRBV27|17|TRBD1
CASSLSPGTGSNQPQHF
TGTGCCAGCAGTTTATCACCAGGGACAGGTAGCAATCAGCCCCAGCATTTT
>once|TRBJ2-2|TRBV19|14|-
CASSMAGGTGELFF
TGTGCCAGTAGTATGGCAGGGGGGACCGGGGAGCTGTTTTTT
>-|TRBJ1-4|TRBV30|16|TRBD1
CAWSVRLDRGWEKLFF
TGTGCCTGGAGTGTACGATTGGACAGGGGTTGGGAAAAACTGTTTTTT
>-|TRBJ2-5|TRBV11-2|13|-
CASSLGIQETQYF
TGTGCCAGCAGCCTCGGGATCCAAGAGACCCAGTACTTC
>-|TRBJ1-5|TRBV18|16|TRBD1
CASSPSVTGGGQPQHF
TGTGCCAGCTCACCATCTGTGACAGGGGGGGGGCAGCCCCAGCATTTT
>-|TRBJ2-3|TRBV15|14|TRBD1
CATGRGRGTDTQYF
TGTGCCACCGGAAGGGGGCGAGGCACAGATACGCAGTATTTT
>-|TRBJ2-1|TRBV9|15|TRBD2
CASSGTSGAYNEQFF
TGTGCCAGCAGTGGGACTAGCGGAGCCTACAATGAGCAGTTCTTC
>-|TRBJ1-3|TRBV5-4|14|-
CASSLNGPGNTIYF
TGTGCCAGCAGCTTAAACGGGCCTGGAAACACCATATATTTT
>-|TRBJ1-6|TRBV6-5|16|-
CASSYSQYSYNSPLHF
TGTGCCAGCAGTTACTCACAATACTCCTATAATTCACCCCTCCACTTT
>-|TRBJ2-3|TRBV18|12|-
CASSRGTDTQYF
TGTGCCAGCTCCCGAGGAACAGATACGCAGTATTTT
>-|TRBJ2-5|TRBV5-1|15|-
CASSLPLGVSETQYF
TGCGCCAGCAGCTTGCCACTAGGGGTCTCGGAGACCCAGTACTTC
>-|TRBJ1-3|TRBV7-2|16|-
CASSPGGSRSGNTIYF
TGTGCCAGCAGCCCCGGGGGCAGCCGCTCTGGAAACACCATATATTTT
>-|TRBJ1-6|TRBV7-9|16|TRBD1
CASSSGTGHPEEPLHF
TGTGCCAGCAGCTCCGGGACAGGCCACCCTGAGGAGCCCCTCCACTTT
>-|TRBJ2-7|TRBV28|16|TRBD1
CASSATWTGGSYEQYF
TGTGCCAGCAGTGCCACCTGGACAGGGGGCTCCTACGAGCAGTACTTC
>-|TRBJ1-4|TRBV28|15|TRBD1
CASSSGGTGGEKLFF
TGTGCCAGCAGTTCCGGCGGGACAGGTGGTGAAAAACTGTTTTTT
>-|TRBJ2-1|TRBV7-9|15|TRBD2
CASSSAGTRAREQFF
TGTGCCAGCAGCTCGGCCGGGACTAGAGCGCGCGAGCAGTTCTTC
>-|TRBJ1-5|TRBV28|16|-
CASSTGGQTTYQPQHF
TGTGCCAGCAGCACCGGGGGTCAGACCACCTATCAGCCCCAGCATTTT
>-|TRBJ2-1|TRBV5-1|15|-
CASSLGGGLYNEQFF
TGCGCCAGCAGCTTGGGAGGGGGACTCTACAATGAGCAGTTCTTC
>-|TRBJ2-2|TRBV5-4|16|TRBD2
CASSSGRASNTGELFF
TGTGCCAGCAGCTCCGGGAGGGCCTCGAACACCGGGGAGCTGTTTTTT
>once|TRBJ2-2|TRBV21-1|17|-
CASSMGPGQPGTGELFF
TGTGCCAGCAGCATGGGTCCGGGACAGCCGGGCACCGGGGAGCTGTTTTTT
>-|TRBJ1-2|TRBV3-1/TRBV3-2|15|-
CASSQGHTSNYGYTF
TGTGCCAGCAGCCAAGGGCATACCTCAAACTATGGCTACACCTTC
>-|TRBJ2-1|TRBV7-2|16|-
CASSLQPGGSYNEQFF
TGTGCCAGCAGCTTACAGCCAGGAGGCTCCTACAATGAGCAGTTCTTC
>-|TRBJ1-2|TRBV3-1/TRBV3-2|14|-
CASSQGGEGYGYTF
TGTGCCAGCAGCCAAGGAGGGGAAGGGTATGGCTACACCTTC
>-|TRBJ2-2|TRBV5-1|18|TRBD2
CASSLRGLAGANTGELFF
TGCGCCAGCAGCTTAAGGGGACTAGCGGGAGCTAACACCGGGGAGCTGTTTTTT
>once|TRBJ2-5|TRBV15|12|-
CATSAAWETQYF
TGTGCCACCAGCGCCGCTTGGGAGACCCAGTACTTC
>-|TRBJ2-7|TRBV6-1|18|TRBD1
CASSEALLTGQRSYEQYF
TGTGCCAGCAGTGAAGCGCTTCTTACGGGACAGAGATCCTACGAGCAGTACTTC
>-|TRBJ1-2|TRBV10-3|17|TRBD1
CAISESGGAGGGYGYTF
TGTGCCATCAGTGAGTCAGGGGGCGCGGGAGGAGGCTATGGCTACACCTTC